This TCR beta chain was identified during a study of T cells in Graves' hyperthyroidism and ophthalmopathy. Study results and caveats: Before onset, ophthalmopathy was predicted by the model a median around 6 months earlier.

The source material, RNA transcripts, was used to amplify TCR beta CDR3 regions. First-round RT-PCR of the TCR CDR3 relied on the HTBI primer set. TCRdb re-called the multiplex PCR reads through MiXCR, storing one row per CDR3 protein. The repertoire holds a few hundred thousand distinct CDR3 sequences, with less than 20% as singletons. Turning to this clonotype: The antigen remains undetermined.

The CDR3 has 15 amino acids. Germline CDR1 reads SGHTA; CDR2 reads FQGNSA. The V segment lost 0 bases and the J segment 5 bases; nucleotides outside the gene matches: 5. Source material: blood. This TCR was recovered from a young man with Graves' ophthalmopathy. This chain joins TRBV7-2 and TRBJ2-5; TRBD1 matches 8 bases. CDR3 sequence: CASSLAPGGWETQYF. In nucleotides, the CDR3 is TGTGCCAGCAGCTTAGCTCCAGGGGGCTGGGAGACCCAGTACTTC.